Following are 10 T cell receptor beta chains from one sample sequenced in a study of control samples from healthy donors and cancer patients (dated by TCRdb to between 2020 and 2021). The protocol used for the library was the immunoSEQ multiplex PCR assay. TCRdb mirrors the immuneACCESS table, restricted to in-frame sequences. Some clones are absent from its copies; in checked studies, under half trace to an unresolved V gene, and the reason for the others is unknown. The sample table lists about 140,000 clones, about 89% of them with a count of one. The top ten hold approximately 6.8% of the sample. The sequencing sample was made of blood. Receptor source: a man in his late teens or twenties in good health.

The chain combines TRBV21-1 with TRBJ1-5; TRBD1 is the table's D call and was not checked against the DNA. TRBV21-1 is designated a pseudogene. This CDR3 has 17 residues. The CDR3 reads CASSKALFCTGNQPQHF. The CDR3 DNA follows: TGTGCCAGCAGCAAAGCGCTTTTCTGTACAGGTAATCAGCCCCAGCATTTT.

The V gene is TRBV27, the J gene TRBJ1-4; D unclear. Germline CDR1 reads MNHEY; CDR2 reads SMNVEV (reference sequence). Deletions cut 8 bases from V and 6 bases from J, with 13 bases between. This CDR3 comprises 13 residues. DNA for the CDR3: TGTGCCAGCTCGGGGAGGGTGGATGAAAAACTGTTTTTT. Protein: CASSGRVDEKLFF.

The CDR3 loop reads CASSPPGNTEAFF. The CDR3 DNA sequence: TGTGCCAGCAGCCCCCCAGGGAACACTGAAGCTTTCTTT. The rearrangement joins TRBV6-6 to TRBJ1-1; no definite D call. Germline values: CDR1 MNHNY, CDR2 SVGAGI (reference sequence). V lost 6 bases, J lost 1 base, and 9 bases lay in between. This CDR3 is built from 13 residues.

The gene calls are TRBV18 and TRBJ2-7; 7 nucleotides align to TRBD1. J was trimmed by 5 bases and V by 6 bases; bases with no gene match: 10. The CDR3 sequence is 14 residues long. Germline CDR1 reads KGHSH; CDR2 reads LQKENI. The CDR3 region is CASSPTGYKDEQYF. Written as DNA, the CDR3 is TGTGCCAGCTCCCCGACAGGGTATAAGGACGAGCAGTACTTC.

The chain combines TRBV21-1 with TRBJ1-6. TRBV21-1 is given as a pseudogene. CDR3 length equals 17 residues. The DNA for the CDR3 is TGTGCCAGCAGGGGGGGCAGGGAAGAAGGGGTCATTTCACCCCTCCACTTT. The encoded protein is CASRGGREEGVISPLHF.

V is TRBV5-4 and J is TRBJ1-2; maybe TRBD1 (5 bases). This CDR3 region has 13 residues. With 3 bases removed from V and 5 bases from J, the gap between germline ends came to 11 bases. CDR1 is SGHNT and CDR2 is YYREEE in the germline V gene (reference sequence). DNA of the CDR3: TGTGCCAGCAGCTGGGCGGGGGGGTATGGCTACACCTTC. Encoded protein: CASSWAGGYGYTF.

The rearrangement joins TRBV5-4 to TRBJ2-5, with 14 bases that match TRBD2. The CDR3 spans 15 residues. CDR1 SGHNT and CDR2 YYREEE come from the germline V gene (reference sequence). Germline trimming cut 4 bases from V and 4 bases from J; bases unmatched to any gene: 3. The CDR3 reads CASSQTSGGAETQYF. The CDR3 bases are TGTGCCAGCAGCCAGACTAGCGGGGGGGCAGAGACCCAGTACTTC.

J is TRBJ2-7 and V is TRBV4-1; no firm D call. The CDR3 is 15 amino acids. V shed 0 bases and J shed 2 bases, with 11 bases lying between them. CDR1 is MGHRA and CDR2 is YSYEKL in the germline V gene. This chain's CDR3 is CASSQEPPPAYEQYF. CDR3 nucleotides: TGCGCCAGCAGCCAAGAACCCCCCCCGGCCTACGAGCAGTACTTC.

This chain connects TRBV6-1 to TRBJ2-5; D may correspond to TRBD1 or TRBD2 (6 bases each). V was cut by 2 bases and J by 4 bases, with 11 bases left in between. The CDR3 is made up of 14 amino acids. CDR1 and CDR2 from the germline V gene are MNHNS and SASEGT. The CDR3 DNA is TGTGCCAGCAGTGAAATGGGGGGCGTAGAGACCCAGTACTTC. Protein product: CASSEMGGVETQYF.

J is TRBJ1-1 and V is TRBV6-5; TRBD1 agrees at 8 bases. V shed 5 bases, J shed 5 bases, and the junction held 7 bases outside the gene matches. The germline gives CDR1 MNHEY, CDR2 SVGAGI. The CDR3 totals 14 residues. CDR3 nucleotides: TGTGCCAGCAGTAAACGACAGGGGAGGACTGAAGCTTTCTTT. This codes for CASSKRQGRTEAFF.